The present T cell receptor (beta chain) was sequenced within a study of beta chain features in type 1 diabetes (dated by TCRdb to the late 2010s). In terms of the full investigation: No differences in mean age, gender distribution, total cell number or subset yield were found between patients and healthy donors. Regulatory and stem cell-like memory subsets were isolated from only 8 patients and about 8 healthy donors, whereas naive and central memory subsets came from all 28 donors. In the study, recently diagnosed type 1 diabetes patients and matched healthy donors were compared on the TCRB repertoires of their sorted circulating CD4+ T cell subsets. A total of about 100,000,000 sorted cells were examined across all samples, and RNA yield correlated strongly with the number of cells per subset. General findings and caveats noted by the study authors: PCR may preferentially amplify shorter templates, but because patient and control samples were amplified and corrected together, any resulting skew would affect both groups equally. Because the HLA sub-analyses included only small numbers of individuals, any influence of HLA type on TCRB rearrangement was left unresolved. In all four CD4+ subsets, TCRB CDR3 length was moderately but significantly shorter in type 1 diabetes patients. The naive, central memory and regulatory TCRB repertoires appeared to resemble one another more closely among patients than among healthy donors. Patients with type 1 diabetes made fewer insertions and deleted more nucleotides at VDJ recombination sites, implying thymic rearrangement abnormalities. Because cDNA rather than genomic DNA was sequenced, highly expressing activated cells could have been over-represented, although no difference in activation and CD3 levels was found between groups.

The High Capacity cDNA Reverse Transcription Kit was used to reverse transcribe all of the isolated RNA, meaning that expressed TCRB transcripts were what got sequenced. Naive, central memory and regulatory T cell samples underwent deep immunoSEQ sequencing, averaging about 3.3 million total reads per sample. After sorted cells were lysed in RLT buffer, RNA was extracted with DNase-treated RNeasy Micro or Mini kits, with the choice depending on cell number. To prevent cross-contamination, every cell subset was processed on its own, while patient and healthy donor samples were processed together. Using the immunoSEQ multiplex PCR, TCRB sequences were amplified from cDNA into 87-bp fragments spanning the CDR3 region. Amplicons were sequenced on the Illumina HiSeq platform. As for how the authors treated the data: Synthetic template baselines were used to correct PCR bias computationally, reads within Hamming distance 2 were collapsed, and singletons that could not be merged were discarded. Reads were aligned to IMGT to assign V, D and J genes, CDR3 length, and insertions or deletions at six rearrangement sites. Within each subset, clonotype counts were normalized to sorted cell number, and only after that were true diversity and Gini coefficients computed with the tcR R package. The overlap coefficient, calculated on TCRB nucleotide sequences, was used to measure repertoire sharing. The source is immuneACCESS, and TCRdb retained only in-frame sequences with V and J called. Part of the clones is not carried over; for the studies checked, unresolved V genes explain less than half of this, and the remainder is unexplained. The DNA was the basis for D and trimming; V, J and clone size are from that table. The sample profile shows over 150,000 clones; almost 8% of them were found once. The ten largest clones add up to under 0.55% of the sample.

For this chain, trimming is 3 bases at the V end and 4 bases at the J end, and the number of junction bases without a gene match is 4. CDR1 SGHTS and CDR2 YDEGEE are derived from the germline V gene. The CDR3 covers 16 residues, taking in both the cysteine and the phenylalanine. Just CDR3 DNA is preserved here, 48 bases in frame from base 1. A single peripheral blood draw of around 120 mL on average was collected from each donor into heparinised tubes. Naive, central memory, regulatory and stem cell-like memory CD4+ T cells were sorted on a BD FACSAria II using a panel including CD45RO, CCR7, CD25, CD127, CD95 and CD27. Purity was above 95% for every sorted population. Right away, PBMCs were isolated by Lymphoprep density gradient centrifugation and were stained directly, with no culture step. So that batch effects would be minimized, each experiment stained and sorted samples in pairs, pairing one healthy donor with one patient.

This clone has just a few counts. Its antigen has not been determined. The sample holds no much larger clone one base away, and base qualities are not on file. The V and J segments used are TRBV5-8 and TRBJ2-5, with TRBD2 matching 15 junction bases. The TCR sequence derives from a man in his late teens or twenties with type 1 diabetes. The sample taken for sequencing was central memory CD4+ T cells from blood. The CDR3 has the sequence CASSWGLAGGGETQYF. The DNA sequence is TGTGCCAGCAGCTGGGGACTAGCGGGAGGTGGAGAGACCCAGTACTTC. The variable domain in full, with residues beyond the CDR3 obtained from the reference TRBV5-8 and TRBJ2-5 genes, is EAGVTQSPTHLIKTRGQQATLRCSPISGHTSVYWYQQALGLGLQFLLWYDEGEERNRGNFPPRFSGRQFPNYSSELNVNALELEDSALYLCASSWGLAGGGETQYFGPGTRLLVL.